This T cell receptor beta chain is drawn from a study of CD8+ T cells in alopecia areata. Sample treatment: oral pan-JAK inhibitor, 5-10 mg twice daily. Both peripheral blood and punch biopsies of lesional scalp skin were obtained from patients who had alopecia areata. This clone was found a few times. Antigen: not known. Extraction and reverse transcription of RNA yielded cDNA as the sequencing template. Profiled with immunoSEQ multiplex PCR; TCRdb holds only in-frame clones, not every one. The sample holds about 110,000 clones, roughly 84% seen once. General study points: Normal scalp had lower clonality than lesional scalp, with alopecia totalis/universalis lesions showing this most strongly. Tofacitinib significantly brought down scalp clonality and expanded CD8+ clones among top 100. Scalp sample data also include resident alphabeta T cells from normal skin.

The trim removed 2 bases at V and 3 bases at J, leaving 3 bases unmatched. The CDR3 contains 16 residues. In germline, CDR1 is ENHRY, CDR2 SYGVKD. The V and J genes are TRBV10-3 and TRBJ2-5, with 13 bases identical to TRBD2. This TCR came from a human donor with alopecia areata. Sequencing used CD8+ T cells sorted from blood, obtained at week 24, from a patient treated with tofacitinib. CDR3 protein: CAISEPGTSGKETQYF. DNA for the CDR3: TGTGCCATCAGTGAGCCCGGGACTAGCGGGAAAGAGACCCAGTACTTC.